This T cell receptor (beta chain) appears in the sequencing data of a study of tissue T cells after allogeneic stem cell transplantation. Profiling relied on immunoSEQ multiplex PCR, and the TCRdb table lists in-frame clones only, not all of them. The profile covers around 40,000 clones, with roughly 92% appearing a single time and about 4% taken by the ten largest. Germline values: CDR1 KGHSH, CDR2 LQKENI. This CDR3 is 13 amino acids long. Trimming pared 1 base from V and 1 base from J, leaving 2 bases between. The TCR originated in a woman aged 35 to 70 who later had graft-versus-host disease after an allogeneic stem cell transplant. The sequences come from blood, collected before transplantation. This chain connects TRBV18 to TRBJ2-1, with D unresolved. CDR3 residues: CASSPQSYNEQFF. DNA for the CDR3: TGTGCCAGCTCACCACAGTCCTACAATGAGCAGTTCTTC. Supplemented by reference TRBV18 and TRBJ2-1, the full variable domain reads NAGVMQNPRHLVRRRGQEARLRCSPMKGHSHVYWYRQLPEEGLKFMVYLQKENIIDESGMPKERFSAEFPKEGPSILRIQQVVRGDSAAYFCASSPQSYNEQFFGPGTRLTVL.